Listed below are T cell receptor beta chains from one sample, sequenced in a study of tumor-infiltrating lymphocytes in localized non-small cell lung cancer. Profiled with immunoSEQ multiplex PCR; TCRdb holds only in-frame clones, not every one. Of about 23,000 clones listed, about two thirds are singletons. The sample was lung tumor tissue. These receptors were taken from a human donor with non-small cell lung cancer. Both conserved end residues are part of each CDR3. The order of the fields is CDR3 length, V gene, J gene, D gene, clone size, CDR3 protein, CDR3 DNA. The D gene is left open where the match is weak. The size field is filled for only some rows; it gives once, few, many or a size class.

14	TRBV27	TRBJ2-1	-	few	CASSLIGRNNEQFF	TGTGCCAGCAGTTTAATAGGGAGGAACAATGAGCAGTTCTTC
17	TRBV5-8	TRBJ1-5	-	once	CASSREEGLYSNQPQHF	TGTGCCAGCAGCCGGGAGGAGGGACTGTATAGCAATCAGCCCCAGCATTTT
13	TRBV7-9	TRBJ2-6	-	-	CASSASGANVLTF	TGTGCCAGCAGTGCCTCAGGGGCCAACGTCCTGACTTTC
14	TRBV5-4	TRBJ2-7	TRBD2	medium-sized	CASDEGSGAYEQYF	TGTGCCAGCGACGAGGGAAGCGGGGCCTACGAGCAGTACTTC
15	TRBV7-9	TRBJ2-3	-	-	CASSQRHQLTDTQYF	TGTGCCAGCAGTCAACGCCATCAGTTGACAGATACGCAGTATTTT
17	TRBV7-2	TRBJ1-2	-	few	CASSSLSSAGEVSGYTF	TGTGCCAGCAGCTCCCTTAGCTCGGCAGGGGAAGTTTCTGGCTACACCTTC
16	TRBV7-2	TRBJ2-3	TRBD2	-	CASSLVLRGGTDTQYF	TGTGCCAGCAGCTTAGTTCTGCGGGGGGGCACAGATACGCAGTATTTT
15	TRBV7-8	TRBJ1-3	-	-	CASSSQVHSGNTIYF	TGTGCCAGCAGCTCACAGGTCCACTCTGGAAACACCATATATTTT
15	TRBV27	TRBJ1-1	-	once	CASSLGGGVNTEAFF	TGTGCCAGCAGCCTAGGCGGGGGCGTGAACACTGAAGCTTTCTTT
13	TRBV7-2	TRBJ1-5	-	-	CASSLGERQPQHF	TGTGCCAGCAGCTTAGGAGAAAGACAGCCCCAGCATTTT
15	TRBV5-1	TRBJ2-3	TRBD1	-	CASSFRDRGEDTQYF	TGCGCCAGCAGCTTCCGGGACAGGGGGGAAGATACGCAGTATTTT
15	TRBV4-3	TRBJ2-1	TRBD2	once	CASSQDRLAGNEQFF	TGCGCCAGCAGCCAAGACCGGCTAGCGGGGAATGAGCAGTTCTTC
16	TRBV10-2	TRBJ2-5	-	-	CASTNGIQGRGETQYF	TGCGCCAGCACCAACGGGATACAGGGGAGGGGGGAGACCCAGTACTTC
17	TRBV4-3	TRBJ2-1	-	once	CASSPQRTVAWGNEQFF	TGCGCCAGCAGCCCCCAGAGGACGGTAGCGTGGGGCAATGAGCAGTTCTTC
14	TRBV25-1	TRBJ1-2	-	-	CASSEQGALGGYTF	TGTGCCAGCAGTGAACAAGGAGCCTTAGGGGGCTACACCTTC